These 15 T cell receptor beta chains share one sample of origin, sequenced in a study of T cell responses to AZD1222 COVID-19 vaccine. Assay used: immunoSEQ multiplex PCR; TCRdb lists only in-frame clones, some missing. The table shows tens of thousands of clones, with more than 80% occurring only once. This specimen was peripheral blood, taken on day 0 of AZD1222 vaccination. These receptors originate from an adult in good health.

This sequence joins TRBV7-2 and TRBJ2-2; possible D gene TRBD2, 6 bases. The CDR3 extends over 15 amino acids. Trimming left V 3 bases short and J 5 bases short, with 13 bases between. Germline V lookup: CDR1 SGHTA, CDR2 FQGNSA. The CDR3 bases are TGTGCCAGCAGCTTGGCGAGGGAGGAGACCGGGGAGCTGTTTTTT. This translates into CASSLAREETGELFF.

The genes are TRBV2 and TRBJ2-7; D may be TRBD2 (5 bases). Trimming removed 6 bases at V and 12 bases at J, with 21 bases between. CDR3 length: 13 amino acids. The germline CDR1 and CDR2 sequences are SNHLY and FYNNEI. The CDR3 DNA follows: TGTGCCAGCAGACGGGATAGCCCACCCGCGGGGTACTTC. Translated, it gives CASRRDSPPAGYF.

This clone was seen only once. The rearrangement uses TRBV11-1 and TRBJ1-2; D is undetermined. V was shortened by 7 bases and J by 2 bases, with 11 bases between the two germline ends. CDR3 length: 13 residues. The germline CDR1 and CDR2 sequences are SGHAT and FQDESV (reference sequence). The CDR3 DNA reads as TGTGCCAGCACCTTGATTCCGAACTATGGCTACACCTTC. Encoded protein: CASTLIPNYGYTF.

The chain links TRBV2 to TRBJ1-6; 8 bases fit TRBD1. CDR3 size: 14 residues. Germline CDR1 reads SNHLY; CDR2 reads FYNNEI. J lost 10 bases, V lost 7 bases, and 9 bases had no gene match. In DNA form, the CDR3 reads TGTGCCAGCACGACAGGGGCCCTTTGGTCACCCCTCCACTTT. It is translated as CASTTGALWSPLHF.

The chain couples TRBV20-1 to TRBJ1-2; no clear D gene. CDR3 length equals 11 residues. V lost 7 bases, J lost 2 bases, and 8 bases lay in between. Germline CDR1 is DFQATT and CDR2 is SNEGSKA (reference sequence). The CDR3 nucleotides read TGCAGTGTCTTAGAAAACTATGGCTACACCTTC. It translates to CSVLENYGYTF.

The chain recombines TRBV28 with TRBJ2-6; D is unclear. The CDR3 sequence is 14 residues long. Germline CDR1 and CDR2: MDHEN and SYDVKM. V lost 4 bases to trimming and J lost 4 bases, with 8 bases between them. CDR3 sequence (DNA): TGTGCCAGCAGTTCACCGACGGGGGCCAACGTCCTGACTTTC. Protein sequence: CASSSPTGANVLTF.

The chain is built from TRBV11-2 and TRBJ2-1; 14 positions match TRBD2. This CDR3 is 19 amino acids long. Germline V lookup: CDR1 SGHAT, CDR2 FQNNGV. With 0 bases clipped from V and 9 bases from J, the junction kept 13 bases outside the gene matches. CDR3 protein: CASSLDPSRGLAGEREQFF. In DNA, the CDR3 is TGTGCCAGCAGCTTAGATCCGTCGAGGGGACTAGCGGGAGAGCGTGAGCAGTTCTTC.

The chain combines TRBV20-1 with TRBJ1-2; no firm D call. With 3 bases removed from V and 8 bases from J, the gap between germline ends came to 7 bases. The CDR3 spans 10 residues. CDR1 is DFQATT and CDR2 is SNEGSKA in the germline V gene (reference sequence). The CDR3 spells CSASIGGYTF. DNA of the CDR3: TGCAGTGCTAGCATTGGAGGCTACACCTTC.

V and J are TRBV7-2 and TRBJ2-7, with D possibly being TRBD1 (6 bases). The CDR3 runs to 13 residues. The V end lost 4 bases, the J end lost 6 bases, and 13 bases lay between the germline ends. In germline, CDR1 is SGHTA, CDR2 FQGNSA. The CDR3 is CASSSQGSVEQYF. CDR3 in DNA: TGTGCCAGCAGCTCACAGGGTTCTGTCGAGCAGTACTTC. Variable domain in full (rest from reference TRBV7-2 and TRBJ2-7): GAGVSQSPSNKVTEKGKDVELRCDPISGHTALYWYRQSLGQGLEFLIYFQGNSAPDKSGLPSDRFSAERTGGSVSTLTIQRTQQEDSAVYLCASSSQGSVEQYFGPGTRLTVT.

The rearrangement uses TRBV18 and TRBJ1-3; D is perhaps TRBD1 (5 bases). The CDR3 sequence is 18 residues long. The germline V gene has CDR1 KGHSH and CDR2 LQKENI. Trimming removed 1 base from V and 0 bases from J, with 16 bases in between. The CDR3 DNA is TGTGCCAGCTCACCACGTAGCGGCACAGGCCGCTCTGGAAACACCATATATTTT. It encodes CASSPRSGTGRSGNTIYF.

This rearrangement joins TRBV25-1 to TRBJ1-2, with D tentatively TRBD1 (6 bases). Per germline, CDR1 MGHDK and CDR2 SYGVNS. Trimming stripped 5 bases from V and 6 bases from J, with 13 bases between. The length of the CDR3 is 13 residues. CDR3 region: CASSRTERHGYTF. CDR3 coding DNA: TGTGCCAGCAGTCGGACAGAAAGGCATGGCTACACCTTC.

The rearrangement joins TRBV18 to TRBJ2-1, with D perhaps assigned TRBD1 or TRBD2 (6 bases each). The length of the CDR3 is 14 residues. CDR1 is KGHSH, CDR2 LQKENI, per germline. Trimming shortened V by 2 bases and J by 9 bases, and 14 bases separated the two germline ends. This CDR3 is CASSPGTPRGEQFF. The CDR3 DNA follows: TGTGCCAGCTCACCAGGGACTCCCAGGGGTGAGCAGTTCTTC.

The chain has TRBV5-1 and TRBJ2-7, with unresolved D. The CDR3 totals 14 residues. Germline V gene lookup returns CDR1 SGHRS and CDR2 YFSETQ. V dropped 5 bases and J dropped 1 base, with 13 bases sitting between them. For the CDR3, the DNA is TGCGCCAGCAGTCCCGGGTACGGGTCCTACGAGCAGTACTTC. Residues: CASSPGYGSYEQYF.

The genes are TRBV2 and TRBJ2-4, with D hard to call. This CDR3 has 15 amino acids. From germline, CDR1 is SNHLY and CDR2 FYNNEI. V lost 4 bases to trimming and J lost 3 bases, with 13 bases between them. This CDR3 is CASSVGSKNKNIQYF. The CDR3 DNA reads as TGTGCCAGCAGTGTGGGCAGTAAAAACAAAAACATTCAGTACTTC. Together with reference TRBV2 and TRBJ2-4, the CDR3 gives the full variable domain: EPEVTQTPSHQVTQMGQEVILRCVPISNHLYFYWYRQILGQKVEFLVSFYNNEISEKSEIFDDQFSVERPDGSNFTLKIRSTKLEDSAMYFCASSVGSKNKNIQYFGAGTRLSVL.

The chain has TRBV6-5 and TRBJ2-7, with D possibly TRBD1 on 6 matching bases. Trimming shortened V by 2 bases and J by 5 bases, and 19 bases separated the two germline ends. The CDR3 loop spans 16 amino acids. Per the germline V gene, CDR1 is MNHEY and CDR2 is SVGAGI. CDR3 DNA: TGTGCCAGCAGTTACGGCTTTGGGGGCCGGGGAAACGAGCAGTACTTC. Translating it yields CASSYGFGGRGNEQYF.